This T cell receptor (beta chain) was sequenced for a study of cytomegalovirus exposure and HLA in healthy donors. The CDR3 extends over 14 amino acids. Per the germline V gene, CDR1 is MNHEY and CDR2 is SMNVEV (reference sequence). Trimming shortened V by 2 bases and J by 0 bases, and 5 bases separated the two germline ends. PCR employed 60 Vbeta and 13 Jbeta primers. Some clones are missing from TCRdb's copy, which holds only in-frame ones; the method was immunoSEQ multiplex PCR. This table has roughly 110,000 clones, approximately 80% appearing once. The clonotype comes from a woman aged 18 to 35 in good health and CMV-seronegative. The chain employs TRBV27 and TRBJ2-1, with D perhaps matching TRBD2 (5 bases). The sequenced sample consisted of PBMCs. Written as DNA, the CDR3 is TGTGCCAGCAGTTTAGGGAGCTCCTACAATGAGCAGTTCTTC. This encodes CASSLGSSYNEQFF.